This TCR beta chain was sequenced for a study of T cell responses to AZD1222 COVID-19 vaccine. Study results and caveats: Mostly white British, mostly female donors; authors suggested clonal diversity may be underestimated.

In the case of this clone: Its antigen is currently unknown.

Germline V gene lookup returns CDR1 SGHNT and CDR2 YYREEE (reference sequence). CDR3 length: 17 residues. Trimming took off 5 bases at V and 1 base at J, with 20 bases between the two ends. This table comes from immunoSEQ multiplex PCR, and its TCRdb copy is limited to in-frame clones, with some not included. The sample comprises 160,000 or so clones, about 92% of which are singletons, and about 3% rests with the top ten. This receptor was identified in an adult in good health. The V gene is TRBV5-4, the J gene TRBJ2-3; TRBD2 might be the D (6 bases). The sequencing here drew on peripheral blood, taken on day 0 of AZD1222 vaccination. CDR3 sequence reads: CASSFSPLGGGTDTQYF. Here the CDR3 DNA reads TGTGCCAGCAGTTTTTCACCCCTCGGAGGGGGCACAGATACGCAGTATTTT.